The rows below give T cell receptor beta chains drawn from one sample of a study of OX40 agonist ivuxolimab in advanced cancers. The protocol was immunoSEQ multiplex PCR, while the TCRdb copy is restricted to in-frame clones and leaves out a portion. The sample contains roughly 76,000 clones, around nine tenths of which appear only once. The sequencing used CD4+ or CD8+ T cells sorted from blood, collected in a trial of the OX40 agonist ivuxolimab. The receptors originated from an adult with an advanced solid tumor such as melanoma, head and neck, liver or kidney cancer. Both conserved end residues are part of each CDR3. A D gene is named only where the DNA matches it firmly. The listing skips clone size in some rows; elsewhere it reads once, few, many or a size class.

v_call: TRBV6-1
clone_size: few
j_call: TRBJ2-3
d_call: TRBD1
cdr3_nt: TGTGCCAGCACCGACAGGGCGGAAGATACGCAGTATTTT
cdr3_aa: CASTDRAEDTQYF

v_call: TRBV6-5
clone_size: .
j_call: TRBJ1-4
d_call: .
cdr3_nt: TGTGCCAGCAGTCATGGACAGGAAAAACTGTTTTTT
cdr3_aa: CASSHGQEKLFF

v_call: TRBV27
clone_size: .
j_call: TRBJ2-1
d_call: .
cdr3_nt: TGTGCCAGCAGTTCTGCCCTCCGTATAGGGTATGAGCAGTTCTTC
cdr3_aa: CASSSALRIGYEQFF

v_call: TRBV13
clone_size: .
j_call: TRBJ2-1
d_call: .
cdr3_nt: TGTGCCAGCAGCTTAGGTCGGGGGAGTGAGCAGTTCTTC
cdr3_aa: CASSLGRGSEQFF

v_call: TRBV13
clone_size: .
j_call: TRBJ2-7
d_call: TRBD2
cdr3_nt: TGTGCCAGCAGCTTAGGCGGACTAGCCTCCTACGAGCAGTACTTC
cdr3_aa: CASSLGGLASYEQYF

v_call: TRBV9
clone_size: .
j_call: TRBJ1-2
d_call: .
cdr3_nt: TGTGCCAGCAGCGTAGAGGTCAGCCCTAACTATGGCTACACCTTC
cdr3_aa: CASSVEVSPNYGYTF

v_call: TRBV6-6
clone_size: .
j_call: TRBJ1-2
d_call: .
cdr3_nt: TGTGCCAGCAGTTACTCGGCCCCGGACTATGGCTACACCTTC
cdr3_aa: CASSYSAPDYGYTF

v_call: TRBV2
clone_size: .
j_call: TRBJ2-1
d_call: .
cdr3_nt: TGTGCCAGCAGGGGGTCCGGCGGGGCCTACAATGAGCAGTTCTTC
cdr3_aa: CASRGSGGAYNEQFF

v_call: TRBV21-1
clone_size: .
j_call: TRBJ2-5
d_call: .
cdr3_nt: TGTGCCAGCAGCAAATGCGATAGCCAAGAGACCCAGTACTTC
cdr3_aa: CASSKCDSQETQYF

v_call: TRBV5-1
clone_size: once
j_call: TRBJ2-5
d_call: .
cdr3_nt: TGCGCCAGCAGCTTCGGGGGGCCGCAAGAGACCCAGTACTTC
cdr3_aa: CASSFGGPQETQYF

v_call: TRBV29-1
clone_size: .
j_call: TRBJ1-1
d_call: .
cdr3_nt: TGCAGCGTTGAAGTCGAAGGTCCCAGAGCTTTCTTT
cdr3_aa: CSVEVEGPRAFF

v_call: TRBV14
clone_size: .
j_call: TRBJ2-7
d_call: .
cdr3_nt: TGTGCCAGCAGCCAAGGGCCATACGAGCAGTACTTC
cdr3_aa: CASSQGPYEQYF

v_call: TRBV27
clone_size: .
j_call: TRBJ2-7
d_call: .
cdr3_nt: TGTGCCAGCAGTTGGGGCTTGGGGGCTAGGGACGAGCAGTACTTC
cdr3_aa: CASSWGLGARDEQYF

v_call: TRBV5-6
clone_size: .
j_call: TRBJ2-5
d_call: .
cdr3_nt: TGTGCCAGCAGCTTGGGGACGGGGCCTGAGACCCAGTACTTC
cdr3_aa: CASSLGTGPETQYF

v_call: TRBV4-2
clone_size: once
j_call: TRBJ2-7
d_call: .
cdr3_nt: TGTGCCAGCAGCCAATCCAGCATCTCCTACGAGCAGTACTTC
cdr3_aa: CASSQSSISYEQYF

v_call: TRBV9
clone_size: .
j_call: TRBJ1-3
d_call: TRBD1
cdr3_nt: TGTGCCAGCAGGACAGGGTTCGGAAACACCATATATTTT
cdr3_aa: CASRTGFGNTIYF

v_call: TRBV5-4
clone_size: .
j_call: TRBJ2-7
d_call: .
cdr3_nt: TGTGCCAGCAGCTTGGACTTGCGGGGGCTGAGCTCCTACGAGCAGTACTTC
cdr3_aa: CASSLDLRGLSSYEQYF

v_call: TRBV4-1
clone_size: .
j_call: TRBJ1-5
d_call: .
cdr3_nt: TGCGCCAGCAGCCAAGATTTGGGGGCGAGTCAGCCCCAGCATTTT
cdr3_aa: CASSQDLGASQPQHF

v_call: TRBV7-9
clone_size: .
j_call: TRBJ2-5
d_call: TRBD2
cdr3_nt: TGTGCCAGCAGCTTCGGACTAGCGGGGGGCGAAGAGACCCAGTACTTC
cdr3_aa: CASSFGLAGGEETQYF

v_call: TRBV6-5
clone_size: .
j_call: TRBJ2-1
d_call: TRBD2
cdr3_nt: TGTGCCAGCAGCGTTGGGACTAGCGGGTACAATGAGCAGTTCTTC
cdr3_aa: CASSVGTSGYNEQFF

v_call: TRBV11-2
clone_size: .
j_call: TRBJ2-3
d_call: .
cdr3_nt: TGTGCCAGCAGCCAAAGGGGGGACCCCACAGATACGCAGTATTTT
cdr3_aa: CASSQRGDPTDTQYF

v_call: TRBV6-5
clone_size: .
j_call: TRBJ1-1
d_call: .
cdr3_nt: TGTGCCAGCAGTATACTAGGGATTAACACTGAAGCTTTCTTT
cdr3_aa: CASSILGINTEAFF

v_call: TRBV7-2
clone_size: .
j_call: TRBJ2-1
d_call: .
cdr3_nt: TGTGCCAGCAGCTTTCCCCCTAGTCATGACAATGAGCAGTTCTTC
cdr3_aa: CASSFPPSHDNEQFF

v_call: TRBV6-5
clone_size: once
j_call: TRBJ2-1
d_call: .
cdr3_nt: TGTGCCAGCAGCACCACAGGGACGGCCTACAATGAGCAGTTCTTC
cdr3_aa: CASSTTGTAYNEQFF

v_call: TRBV9
clone_size: .
j_call: TRBJ2-7
d_call: .
cdr3_nt: TGTGCCAGCAGCGTAGCAGAGGCCTCCTACGAGCAGTACTTC
cdr3_aa: CASSVAEASYEQYF

v_call: TRBV4-2
clone_size: .
j_call: TRBJ2-5
d_call: TRBD1
cdr3_nt: TGTGCCAGCAGCCAATGGGACAGGGCGAAGTACCAAGAGACCCAGTACTTC
cdr3_aa: CASSQWDRAKYQETQYF

v_call: TRBV7-9
clone_size: .
j_call: TRBJ1-4
d_call: .
cdr3_nt: TGTGCCAGCAGCTTAGAGACAGTTCCAACTAATGAAAAACTGTTTTTT
cdr3_aa: CASSLETVPTNEKLFF

v_call: TRBV5-6
clone_size: once
j_call: TRBJ2-7
d_call: .
cdr3_nt: TGTGCCAGCAGCCCCACAGGGTGGGTCTCGGACGAGCAGTACTTC
cdr3_aa: CASSPTGWVSDEQYF

v_call: TRBV2
clone_size: once
j_call: TRBJ2-1
d_call: .
cdr3_nt: TGTGCCAGCAGGGGGGGTTGGAGCTCCTACAATGAGCAGTTCTTC
cdr3_aa: CASRGGWSSYNEQFF

v_call: TRBV2
clone_size: .
j_call: TRBJ1-6
d_call: .
cdr3_nt: TGTGCCAGCAGTGAAGCGCTTCAAACAGGTCACAATTCACCCCTCCACTTT
cdr3_aa: CASSEALQTGHNSPLHF

v_call: TRBV2
clone_size: .
j_call: TRBJ2-3
d_call: .
cdr3_nt: TGTGCCAGCAGTCCGGGGTTTGATACGCAGTATTTT
cdr3_aa: CASSPGFDTQYF

v_call: TRBV11-2
clone_size: .
j_call: TRBJ2-5
d_call: TRBD2
cdr3_nt: TGTGCCAGCAGCCTCGGGACTATAGAGACCCAGTACTTC
cdr3_aa: CASSLGTIETQYF

v_call: TRBV11-2
clone_size: .
j_call: TRBJ2-1
d_call: .
cdr3_nt: TGTGCCAGCAGCTTTATGGACATGCGGGCCTACAATGAGCAGTTCTTC
cdr3_aa: CASSFMDMRAYNEQFF

v_call: TRBV13
clone_size: .
j_call: TRBJ2-1
d_call: .
cdr3_nt: TGTGCCAGCAGCCCGAACGCCGGGGGGCTTTTGGGAAATGAGCAGTTCTTC
cdr3_aa: CASSPNAGGLLGNEQFF

v_call: TRBV7-6
clone_size: .
j_call: TRBJ1-1
d_call: .
cdr3_nt: TGTGCCAGCAGCAAAACAAGGGGTTCCGAAGCTTTCTTT
cdr3_aa: CASSKTRGSEAFF

v_call: TRBV19
clone_size: .
j_call: TRBJ2-7
d_call: .
cdr3_nt: TGTGCCAGTAGGGGCAGCCAGTATGAGCAGTACTTC
cdr3_aa: CASRGSQYEQYF

v_call: TRBV25-1
clone_size: .
j_call: TRBJ2-3
d_call: TRBD1
cdr3_nt: TGTGCCAGCATAGGACAGGGGAGAGATACGCAGTATTTT
cdr3_aa: CASIGQGRDTQYF

v_call: TRBV6-4
clone_size: .
j_call: TRBJ2-3
d_call: .
cdr3_nt: TGTGCCAGCAGTGCCTATTTATCATATACGCAGTATTTT
cdr3_aa: CASSAYLSYTQYF

v_call: TRBV27
clone_size: .
j_call: TRBJ2-6
d_call: .
cdr3_nt: TGTGCCAGCAGTTCTGGGGCCAACGTCCTGACTTTC
cdr3_aa: CASSSGANVLTF

v_call: TRBV5-6
clone_size: few
j_call: TRBJ1-2
d_call: .
cdr3_nt: TGTGCCAGCAGCTTGTTTGCGGACCTCAGACTCTATGGCTACACCTTC
cdr3_aa: CASSLFADLRLYGYTF

v_call: TRBV7-7
clone_size: .
j_call: TRBJ2-3
d_call: .
cdr3_nt: TGTGCCAGCAGCCTTGGGCAGTATTTT
cdr3_aa: CASSLGQYF

v_call: TRBV25-1
clone_size: .
j_call: TRBJ2-1
d_call: .
cdr3_nt: TGTGCCAGCAGGAATGGGAAGCAGTTCTTC
cdr3_aa: CASRNGKQFF

v_call: TRBV15
clone_size: .
j_call: TRBJ1-2
d_call: TRBD1
cdr3_nt: TGTGCCACCAGCAGGACCCCGGGACAGGGAGACTATGGCTACACCTTC
cdr3_aa: CATSRTPGQGDYGYTF

v_call: TRBV4-1
clone_size: .
j_call: TRBJ1-1
d_call: .
cdr3_nt: TGCGCCAGCAGCGGAGAGGGGGGCTGGAACACTGAAGCTTTCTTT
cdr3_aa: CASSGEGGWNTEAFF

v_call: TRBV2
clone_size: .
j_call: TRBJ2-2
d_call: TRBD1
cdr3_nt: TGTGCCAGCAGTGATCCCGGGACAGGGATCAACACCGGGGAGCTGTTTTTT
cdr3_aa: CASSDPGTGINTGELFF

v_call: TRBV5-8
clone_size: .
j_call: TRBJ1-1
d_call: .
cdr3_nt: TGTGCCAGCAGCTCAATCCAGGTTTACTCCGCCAACCCTGAAGCTTTCTTT
cdr3_aa: CASSSIQVYSANPEAFF

v_call: TRBV5-6
clone_size: .
j_call: TRBJ1-3
d_call: .
cdr3_nt: TGTGCCAGCAGCTACCTCGGGACGGGAAACACCATATATTTT
cdr3_aa: CASSYLGTGNTIYF

v_call: TRBV7-8
clone_size: .
j_call: TRBJ1-5
d_call: .
cdr3_nt: TGTGCCAGCAGCTTATCGTCTGGGGGCTCTAATCAGCCCCAGCATTTT
cdr3_aa: CASSLSSGGSNQPQHF

v_call: TRBV9
clone_size: .
j_call: TRBJ2-3
d_call: .
cdr3_nt: TGTGCCAGCAGCGCACTCTACGGTTCAACAGATACGCAGTATTTT
cdr3_aa: CASSALYGSTDTQYF

v_call: TRBV4-1
clone_size: .
j_call: TRBJ1-4
d_call: TRBD1
cdr3_nt: TGCGCCAGCAGCCAAGCGGGACAGTCTAATGAAAAACTGTTTTTT
cdr3_aa: CASSQAGQSNEKLFF

v_call: TRBV27
clone_size: .
j_call: TRBJ1-5
d_call: .
cdr3_nt: TGTGCCAGCAGTCCGGGACCGGTGGGAAATTTCAATCAGCCCCAGCATTTT
cdr3_aa: CASSPGPVGNFNQPQHF

v_call: TRBV9
clone_size: .
j_call: TRBJ2-1
d_call: .
cdr3_nt: TGTGCCAGCAGCGCACATACAGGGCCTTCCTACAATGAGCAGTTCTTC
cdr3_aa: CASSAHTGPSYNEQFF

v_call: TRBV7-7
clone_size: .
j_call: TRBJ2-1
d_call: TRBD2
cdr3_nt: TGTGCCAGCAGCTCGGGACTAGGGTACAATGAGCAGTTCTTC
cdr3_aa: CASSSGLGYNEQFF

v_call: TRBV5-4
clone_size: once
j_call: TRBJ2-3
d_call: TRBD2
cdr3_nt: TGTGCCAGCAGCAGACCGGGGGGGGGACCTGGCACAGATACGCAGTATTTT
cdr3_aa: CASSRPGGGPGTDTQYF

v_call: TRBV4-1
clone_size: .
j_call: TRBJ1-2
d_call: TRBD1
cdr3_nt: TGCGCCAGCAGCCAGGCGACAGGGTACTACACCTTC
cdr3_aa: CASSQATGYYTF

v_call: TRBV5-6
clone_size: .
j_call: TRBJ1-2
d_call: .
cdr3_nt: TGTGCCAGCAGCTTGGGGATCGAAGACTATGGCTACACCTTC
cdr3_aa: CASSLGIEDYGYTF

v_call: TRBV2
clone_size: .
j_call: TRBJ2-7
d_call: .
cdr3_nt: TGTGCCAGCAGTCCCCCCTCATCTTTAGTCGAGCAGTACTTC
cdr3_aa: CASSPPSSLVEQYF